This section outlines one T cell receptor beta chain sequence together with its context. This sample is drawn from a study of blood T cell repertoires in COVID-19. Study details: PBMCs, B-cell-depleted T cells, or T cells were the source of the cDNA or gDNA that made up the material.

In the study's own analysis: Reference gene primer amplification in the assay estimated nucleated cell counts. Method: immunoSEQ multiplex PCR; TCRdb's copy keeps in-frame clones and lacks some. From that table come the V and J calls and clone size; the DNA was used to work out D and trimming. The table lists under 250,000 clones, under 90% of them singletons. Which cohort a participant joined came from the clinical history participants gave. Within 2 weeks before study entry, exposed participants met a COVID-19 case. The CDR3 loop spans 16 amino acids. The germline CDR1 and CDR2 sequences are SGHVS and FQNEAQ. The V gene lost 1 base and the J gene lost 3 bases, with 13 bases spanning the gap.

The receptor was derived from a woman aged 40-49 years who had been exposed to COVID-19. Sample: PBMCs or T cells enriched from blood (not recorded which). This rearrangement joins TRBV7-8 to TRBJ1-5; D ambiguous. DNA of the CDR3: TGTGCCAGCAGCTTAGTCCCCGCGGGTAACAATCAGCCCCAGCATTTT. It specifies CASSLVPAGNNQPQHF.